This T cell receptor (beta chain) was captured by sequencing in a study of immune evolution from preneoplasia to lung adenocarcinoma. Study observations and caveats: Top clone share appeared to fall from AAH through AIS, MIA, adenocarcinoma. Later-stage lesions appeared to have more T cells, more diversity, less clonality.

The CDR3 spans 19 residues. With V trimmed by 1 base and J by 0 bases, 9 bases remained unmatched. CDR1 and CDR2 (germline): MDHEN, SYDVKM. Patient tissue came from resections in Japan or China, 2014–2017. Histologic diagnosis was independently verified by two lung pathologists. For this clone: Its antigen remains unknown.

Libraries were prepared by immunoSEQ multiplex PCR; TCRdb keeps only in-frame clonotypes and omits some of them. The sample carries several thousand clones, roughly four fifths recorded once. The rearrangement links TRBV28 to TRBJ2-2; TRBD2 matches 9 bases. Sequencing was carried out using FFPE normal lung tissue adjacent to the tumor. This TCR was recovered from a person over 45 with lung adenocarcinoma. The CDR3 sequence: CASSLYRLREGPNTGELFF. CDR3 nucleotide sequence: TGTGCCAGCAGTTTATATCGGCTGCGGGAGGGCCCGAACACCGGGGAGCTGTTTTTT.